This entry features one TCR beta chain sequence. Its antigen is unknown. The data belong to a study of T-cell memory formation after mild COVID-19. Study-wide points: Some clones that responded turned up in pre-infection memory, which suggests that cross-reactive memory joined in.

cDNA libraries for TCR alpha and TCR beta, carrying sample barcodes and UMIs, came from 5'RACE with constant-segment primers. TCRdb ran MiXCR on the 5' RACE reads and lists one entry per CDR3 protein. The sample shows 100,000 to 120,000 distinct CDR3 sequences, 22% of them seen only once. The CDR3 is made up of 20 amino acids. Trimming took off 4 bases at V and 0 bases at J, with 23 bases between the two ends. CDR1 SGHRS and CDR2 YFSETQ come from the germline V gene. This chain joins TRBV5-1 and TRBJ2-6; D gene uncertain. The sequence was obtained from a man between 18 and 35 years old who had mild COVID-19 (a few samples of this study predate the infection). Cell type and time point are not known. Sequencing was done on a sample of PBMCs or a T cell subset sorted from them (not recorded which). In DNA form, the CDR3 reads TGCGCCAGCAGCGCAATAGTCCTCCGGGCCCAATCCTCTGGGGCCAACGTCCTGACTTTC. It translates to CASSAIVLRAQSSGANVLTF.